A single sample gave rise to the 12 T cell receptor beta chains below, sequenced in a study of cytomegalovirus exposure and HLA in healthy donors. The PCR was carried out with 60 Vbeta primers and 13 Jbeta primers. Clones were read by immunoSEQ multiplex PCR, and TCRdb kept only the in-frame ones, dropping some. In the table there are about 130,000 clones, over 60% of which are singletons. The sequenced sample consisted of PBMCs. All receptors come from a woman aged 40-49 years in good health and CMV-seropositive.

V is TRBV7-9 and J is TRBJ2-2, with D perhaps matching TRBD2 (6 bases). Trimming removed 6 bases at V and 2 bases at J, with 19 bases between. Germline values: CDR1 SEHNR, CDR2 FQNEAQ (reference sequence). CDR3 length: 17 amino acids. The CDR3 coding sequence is TGTGCCAGCAGTCCCCTCCCCGGGACTCATAACACCGGGGAGCTGTTTTTT. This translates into CASSPLPGTHNTGELFF.

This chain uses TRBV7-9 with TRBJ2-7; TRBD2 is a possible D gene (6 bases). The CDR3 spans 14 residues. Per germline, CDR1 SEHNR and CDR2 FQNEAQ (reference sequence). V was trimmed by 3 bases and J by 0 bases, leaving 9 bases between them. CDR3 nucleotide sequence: TGTGCCAGCAGCTTCGGAGCGGGCTCCTACGAGCAGTACTTC. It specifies CASSFGAGSYEQYF.

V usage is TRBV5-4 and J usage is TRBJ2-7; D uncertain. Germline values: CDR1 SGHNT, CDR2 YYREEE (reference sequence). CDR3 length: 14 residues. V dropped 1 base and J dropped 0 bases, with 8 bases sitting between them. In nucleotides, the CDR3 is TGTGCCAGCAGCTTGTACCGGAGCTCCTACGAGCAGTACTTC. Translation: CASSLYRSSYEQYF. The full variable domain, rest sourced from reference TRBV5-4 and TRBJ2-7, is ETGVTQSPTHLIKTRGQQVTLRCSSQSGHNTVSWYQQALGQGPQFIFQYYREEENGRGNFPPRFSGLQFPNYSSELNVNALELDDSALYLCASSLYRSSYEQYFGPGTRLTVT.

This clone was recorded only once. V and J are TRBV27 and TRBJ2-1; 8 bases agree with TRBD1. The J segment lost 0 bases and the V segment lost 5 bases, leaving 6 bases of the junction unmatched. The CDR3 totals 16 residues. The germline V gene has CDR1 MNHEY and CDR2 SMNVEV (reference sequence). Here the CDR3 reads CASSGQGLSSYNEQFF. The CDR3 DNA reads TGTGCCAGCAGTGGACAGGGTCTGAGCTCCTACAATGAGCAGTTCTTC.

The DNA for the CDR3 is TGTGCCAGCAGTGGGGGGGCCTACGAGCAGTACTTC. Its protein is CASSGGAYEQYF. The genes are TRBV2 and TRBJ2-7; a possible D gene is TRBD2 (6 bases). With 4 bases removed from V and 2 bases from J, the gap between germline ends came to 6 bases. CDR1 SNHLY and CDR2 FYNNEI come from the germline V gene. The CDR3 is 12 amino acids.

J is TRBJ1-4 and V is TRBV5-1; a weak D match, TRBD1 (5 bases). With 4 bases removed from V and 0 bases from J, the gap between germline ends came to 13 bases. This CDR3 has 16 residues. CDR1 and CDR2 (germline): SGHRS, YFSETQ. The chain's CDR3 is CASSLDTHTTNEKLFF. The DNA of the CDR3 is TGCGCCAGCAGCCTGGACACGCATACAACTAATGAAAAACTGTTTTTT.

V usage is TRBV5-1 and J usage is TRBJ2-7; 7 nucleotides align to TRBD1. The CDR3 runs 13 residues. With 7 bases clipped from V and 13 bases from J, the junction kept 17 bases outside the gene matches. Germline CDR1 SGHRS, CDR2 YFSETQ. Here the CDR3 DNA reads TGCGCCAGCCGGGCAGTTAAAAGGACAGGAATTTACTTC. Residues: CASRAVKRTGIYF. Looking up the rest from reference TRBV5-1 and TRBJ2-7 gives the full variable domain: KAGVTQTPRYLIKTRGQQVTLSCSPISGHRSVSWYQQTPGQGLQFLFEYFSETQRNKGNFPGRFSGRQFSNSRSEMNVSTLELGDSALYLCASRAVKRTGIYFGPGTRLTVT.

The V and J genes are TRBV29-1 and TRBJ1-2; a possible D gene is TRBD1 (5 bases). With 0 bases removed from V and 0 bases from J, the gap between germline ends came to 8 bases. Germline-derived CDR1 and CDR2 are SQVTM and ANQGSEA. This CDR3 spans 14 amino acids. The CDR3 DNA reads TGCAGCGTTGAAGATCAGGGTCCTAACTATGGCTACACCTTC. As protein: CSVEDQGPNYGYTF. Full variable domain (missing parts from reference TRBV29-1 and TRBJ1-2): SAVISQKPSRDICQRGTSLTIQCQVDSQVTMMFWYRQQPGQSLTLIATANQGSEATYESGFVIDKFPISRPNLTFSTLTVSNMSPEDSSIYLCSVEDQGPNYGYTFGSGTRLTVV.

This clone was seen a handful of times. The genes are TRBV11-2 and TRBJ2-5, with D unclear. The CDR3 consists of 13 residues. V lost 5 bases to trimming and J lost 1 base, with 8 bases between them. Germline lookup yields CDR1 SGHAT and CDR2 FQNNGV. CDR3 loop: CASSRERQETQYF. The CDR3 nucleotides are TGTGCCAGCAGCCGCGAGCGCCAAGAGACCCAGTACTTC. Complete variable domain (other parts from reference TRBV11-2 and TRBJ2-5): EAGVAQSPRYKIIEKRQSVAFWCNPISGHATLYWYQQILGQGPKLLIQFQNNGVVDDSQLPKDRFSAERLKGVDSTLKIQPAKLEDSAVYLCASSRERQETQYFGPGTRLLVL.

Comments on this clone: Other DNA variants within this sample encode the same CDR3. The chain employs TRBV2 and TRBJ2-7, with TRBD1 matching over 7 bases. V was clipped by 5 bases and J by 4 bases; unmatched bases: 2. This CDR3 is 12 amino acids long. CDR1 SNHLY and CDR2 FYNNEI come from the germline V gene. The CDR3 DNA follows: TGTGCCAGCAGTTTACAGGGGTACGAGCAGTACTTC. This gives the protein CASSLQGYEQYF.

DNA of the CDR3: TGCGCCAGCAGCTTGTTCACGGGAAGCGGCACAGATACGCAGTATTTT. As protein: CASSLFTGSGTDTQYF. This sequence joins TRBV5-1 and TRBJ2-3; TRBD2 is a possible D gene (5 bases). Between the trimmed V and J ends, which lost 1 base and 1 base, there was a span of 13 bases. Looked up from germline, CDR1 is SGHRS and CDR2 is YFSETQ. This CDR3 has 16 amino acids.

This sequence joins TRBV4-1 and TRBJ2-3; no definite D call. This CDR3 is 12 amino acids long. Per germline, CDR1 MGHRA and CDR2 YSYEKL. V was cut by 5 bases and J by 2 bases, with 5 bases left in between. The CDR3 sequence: CASSDNTDTQYF. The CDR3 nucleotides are TGCGCCAGCAGCGACAACACAGATACGCAGTATTTT.